The 32 T cell receptor beta chains in this list originate from one sample, sequenced in a study of Ad26.COV2.S vaccination and SARS-CoV-2 variants. Using immunoSEQ multiplex PCR, the repertoire was profiled, and TCRdb retains in-frame clones only, with some absent. The sample comprises 300,000 to 400,000 clones, roughly nine tenths of which are singletons, and 3.9% rests with the top ten. The material was peripheral blood, obtained after recovery from COVID-19. These receptor sequences come from a human donor who had recovered from COVID-19.

The rearrangement links TRBV27 to TRBJ2-1; D remains ambiguous. V shed 0 bases and J shed 8 bases, with 26 bases lying between them. The CDR3 runs 19 residues. Germline loops: CDR1 MNHEY, CDR2 SMNVEV (reference sequence). In DNA, the CDR3 is TGTGCCAGCAGTTTATCGCGGCCCCGAGAGAGCTCAGGTTTGCATGAGCAGTTCTTC. This sequence encodes CASSLSRPRESSGLHEQFF.

J is TRBJ2-3 and V is TRBV9, with 9 positions matching TRBD2. Losses at the gene ends were 4 bases for V and 0 bases for J; bases not matched to a gene: 15. The germline CDR1 and CDR2 sequences are SGDLS and YYNGEE. The CDR3 runs to 19 residues. In DNA form, the CDR3 reads TGTGCCAGCAGCTGCGGGTGTAGCGGGGGTGCCTATAGCACAGATACGCAGTATTTT. It specifies CASSCGCSGGAYSTDTQYF.

CDR3: CASRVQGGFGEKLFF. CDR3 DNA sequence: TGTGCCAGCAGAGTACAGGGAGGGTTTGGAGAAAAACTGTTTTTT. The chain carries TRBV28 and TRBJ1-4, with a tentative D call TRBD1 (6 bases). This CDR3 has 15 residues. The V gene's germline CDR1 is MDHEN and CDR2 SYDVKM. V lost 6 bases and J lost 8, with 19 bases in between.

The rearrangement joins TRBV15 to TRBJ2-5, with TRBD1 matching 8 bases. The CDR3 has 14 residues. V lost 0 bases and J lost 3; bases outside the gene matches: 0. CDR1 and CDR2 from the germline V gene are LNHNV and YYDKDF (reference sequence). CDR3 residues: CATSREDREETQYF. CDR3 DNA sequence: TGTGCCACCAGCAGAGAGGACAGGGAAGAGACCCAGTACTTC.

The chain joins TRBV14 to TRBJ2-2; 8 bases match TRBD1. The V segment lost 2 bases and the J segment 6 bases; nucleotides outside the gene matches: 8. The CDR3 totals 16 residues. The germline gives CDR1 SGHDN, CDR2 FVKESK. For the CDR3, the DNA is TGTGCCAGCAGCCAACGGACAGGGTATTTGTCCGGGGAGCTGTTTTTT. Residues: CASSQRTGYLSGELFF.

CDR3 nucleotides: TGTGCCAGCAGCCGGGGACAGTATCAGCCCCAGCATTTT. The encoded protein is CASSRGQYQPQHF. The chain links TRBV5-6 to TRBJ1-5; 7 bases are a match to TRBD1. With V trimmed by 4 bases and J by 5 bases, 3 bases remained unmatched. The CDR3 contains 13 residues. CDR1 and CDR2 (germline): SGHDT, YYEEEE. Together with reference TRBV5-6 and TRBJ1-5, the CDR3 gives the full variable domain: DAGVTQSPTHLIKTRGQQVTLRCSPKSGHDTVSWYQQALGQGPQFIFQYYEEEERQRGNFPDRFSGHQFPNYSSELNVNALLLGDSALYLCASSRGQYQPQHFGDGTRLSIL.

The chain recombines TRBV12-3 or TRBV12-4 with TRBJ2-7; no clear D gene. V lost 6 bases and J 6 bases, leaving 12 bases between the germline ends. The CDR3 length is 12 residues. CDR3 sequence reads: CASSAARIEQYF. CDR3 DNA sequence: TGTGCCAGCAGCGCCGCCCGGATCGAGCAGTACTTC.

This clone was recorded only once. The CDR3 does not close with the conserved phenylalanine or tryptophan, likely indicating a read error. The chain carries TRBV4-2 and TRBJ2-7, with D maybe TRBD1 (5 bases). V was cut by 4 bases and J by 3 bases, with 13 bases left in between. Germline CDR1 reads LGHNA; CDR2 reads YNFKEQ. This CDR3 comprises 14 residues. CDR3 in DNA: TGTGCCAGCAGCCCGGACACGGCCAGCTACGAGCAGTACCTC. Translating it yields CASSPDTASYEQYL.

The gene calls are TRBV6-2 or TRBV6-3 and TRBJ1-4; D gene uncertain. Between the trimmed V and J ends, which lost 6 bases and 0 bases, there was a span of 17 bases. The germline CDR1 and CDR2 sequences are MNHEY and SVGEGT. This CDR3 has 17 amino acids. In nucleotides, the CDR3 is TGTGCCAGCAGCGAATACAAACGACGGCCAACTAATGAAAAACTGTTTTTT. Translating gives CASSEYKRRPTNEKLFF.

V usage is TRBV7-3 and J usage is TRBJ2-2; 7 bases fit TRBD2. The V and J ends lost 1 base and 6 bases, in that order; junction bases with no gene match: 5. The CDR3 runs to 15 residues. In germline, CDR1 is SGHTA, CDR2 FQGTGA. CDR3 coding DNA: TGTGCCAGCAGCTTAATAGGACTAGGGGCCGGGGAGCTGTTTTTT. Translated: CASSLIGLGAGELFF. Together with reference TRBV7-3 and TRBJ2-2, the CDR3 gives the full variable domain: GAGVSQTPSNKVTEKGKYVELRCDPISGHTALYWYRQSLGQGPEFLIYFQGTGAADDSGLPNDRFFAVRPEGSVSTLKIQRTERGDSAVYLCASSLIGLGAGELFFGEGSRLTVL.

The rearrangement uses TRBV6-5 and TRBJ1-1; D call uncertain. The CDR3 length is 13 residues. Germline CDR1 reads MNHEY; CDR2 reads SVGAGI. With 6 bases removed from V and 1 base from J, the gap between germline ends came to 9 bases. The CDR3 region is CASSPVQNTEAFF. The CDR3 DNA follows: TGTGCCAGCAGCCCAGTACAGAACACTGAAGCTTTCTTT.

The chain links TRBV6-4 to TRBJ2-2; D not resolved. Looked up from germline, CDR1 is MRHNA and CDR2 is SNTAGT. The CDR3 is 14 residues long. Between the trimmed V and J ends, which lost 10 bases and 8 bases, there was a span of 20 bases. DNA of the CDR3: TGTGCCACCCGAAAGGGTGCCTCTTCTGGGGAGCTGTTTTTT. Translating gives CATRKGASSGELFF.

V and J are TRBV5-1 and TRBJ1-6; the D is unclear. This CDR3 is built from 16 residues. The germline CDR1 and CDR2 sequences are SGHRS and YFSETQ. V lost 7 bases, J lost 6 bases, and 20 bases lay in between. The CDR3 DNA reads as TGCGCCAGCTCCCTAAACCCCCCGGGCCCTAATTCACCCCTCCACTTT. This translates into CASSLNPPGPNSPLHF.

V usage is TRBV28 and J usage is TRBJ2-1; 7 bases line up with TRBD1. The CDR3 runs 17 residues. CDR1 and CDR2 (germline): MDHEN, SYDVKM. Trimming took 3 bases from V and 0 from J; bases not matched to a gene: 8. Here the CDR3 reads CASSFGARGSSYNEQFF. In nucleotides, the CDR3 is TGTGCCAGCAGTTTTGGTGCCAGGGGGAGCTCCTACAATGAGCAGTTCTTC. The full variable domain, completed using reference TRBV28 and TRBJ2-1, is DVKVTQSSRYLVKRTGEKVFLECVQDMDHENMFWYRQDPGLGLRLIYFSYDVKMKEKGDIPEGYSVSREKKERFSLILESASTNQTSMYLCASSFGARGSSYNEQFFGPGTRLTVL.

The chain combines TRBV11-2 with TRBJ2-5; D is possibly TRBD2 (5 bases). Germline V gives CDR1 SGHAT, CDR2 FQNNGV. This CDR3 is built from 13 residues. Trimming removed 5 bases at V and 5 bases at J, with 12 bases between. The CDR3 region is CASSPGWRETQYF. The CDR3 DNA is TGTGCCAGCAGCCCGGGATGGAGGGAGACCCAGTACTTC.

DNA for the CDR3: TGTGCCAGCAGTTTCAGTGGCACAGATACGCAGTATTTT. Protein product: CASSFSGTDTQYF. The genes are TRBV27 and TRBJ2-3; D call uncertain. The CDR3 consists of 13 residues. The V gene's germline CDR1 is MNHEY and CDR2 SMNVEV (reference sequence). V lost 3 bases and J 1 base, leaving 5 bases between the germline ends.

The genes are TRBV6-6 and TRBJ2-7; D not certain. Germline V gene data show CDR1 as MNHNY and CDR2 as SVGAGI (reference sequence). CDR3 length: 14 residues. Trimming stripped 6 bases from V and 2 bases from J, with 14 bases between. As DNA, the CDR3 is TGTGCCAGCAGGGATCGGATCTCCGCCTACGAGCAGTACTTC. As protein: CASRDRISAYEQYF.

The V and J genes are TRBV9 and TRBJ2-3, with 7 bases that match TRBD2. The J segment lost 2 bases and the V segment lost 0 bases, leaving 12 bases of the junction unmatched. The CDR3 is made up of 18 amino acids. Germline V gene sequence: CDR1 SGDLS, CDR2 YYNGEE. This CDR3 is CASSVVPVSGTDTDTQYF. In DNA form, the CDR3 reads TGTGCCAGCAGCGTAGTGCCGGTGAGCGGGACTGACACAGATACGCAGTATTTT. Combining the CDR3 with reference TRBV9 and TRBJ2-3 gives the whole variable domain DSGVTQTPKHLITATGQRVTLRCSPRSGDLSVYWYQQSLDQGLQFLIQYYNGEERAKGNILERFSAQQFPDLHSELNLSSLELGDSALYFCASSVVPVSGTDTDTQYFGPGTRLTVL.

The V gene is TRBV2, the J gene TRBJ1-5; D is perhaps TRBD1 (5 bases). V shed 6 bases and J shed 0 bases, with 12 bases lying between them. The CDR3 is 15 residues long. Germline V CDR1 and CDR2: SNHLY, FYNNEI. CDR3 residues: CASRGTGYSNQPQHF. CDR3 nucleotides: TGTGCCAGCAGGGGCACAGGATATAGCAATCAGCCCCAGCATTTT.

V and J are TRBV3-1 (or the pseudogene TRBV3-2) and TRBJ1-1; no clear D. The CDR3 spans 13 residues. From germline, CDR1 is LGHDT and CDR2 YNNKEL (reference sequence). Trimming shortened V by 3 bases and J by 3 bases, and 8 bases separated the two germline ends. The CDR3 nucleotides read TGTGCCAGCAGCCAGACTGAGTACACTGAAGCTTTCTTT. This translates into CASSQTEYTEAFF.

The chain has TRBV27 and TRBJ2-1, with a possible D match to TRBD2 (5 bases). Germline lookup yields CDR1 MNHEY and CDR2 SMNVEV (reference sequence). The V end was cut by 3 bases, the J end by 4 bases, with 10 bases between. This CDR3 is built from 14 residues. The CDR3: CASSFIPGYNEQFF. In nucleotides, the CDR3 is TGTGCCAGCAGTTTCATCCCGGGGTACAATGAGCAGTTCTTC.

V usage is TRBV3-1 (or the pseudogene TRBV3-2) and J usage is TRBJ2-3, with a possible D match to TRBD1 (6 bases). The CDR3 extends over 14 amino acids. The germline V and J ends were trimmed by 0 bases and 7 bases, with 11 bases remaining between them. Germline V lookup: CDR1 LGHDT, CDR2 YNNKEL (reference sequence). The CDR3 bases are TGTGCCAGCAGCCAAGATTCACAGGGACATACGCAGTATTTT. Translation: CASSQDSQGHTQYF.

This chain's CDR3 is CASSFRGGGIEAFF. The CDR3, as DNA: TGTGCCAGCAGTTTCAGAGGGGGAGGAATTGAAGCTTTCTTT. V usage is TRBV28 and J usage is TRBJ1-1; weak D call: TRBD1 (6 bases). Trimming removed 3 bases at V and 7 bases at J, with 15 bases between. The CDR3 spans 14 residues. From germline, CDR1 is MDHEN and CDR2 SYDVKM.

The J gene is TRBJ2-1, the V gene TRBV4-1, with D maybe TRBD2 (6 bases). The V and J ends lost 0 bases and 7 bases respectively, with 13 bases between them. The CDR3 length is 15 residues. The germline gives CDR1 MGHRA, CDR2 YSYEKL. The CDR3 spells CASSQEVGGGNEQFF. The CDR3 DNA reads as TGCGCCAGCAGCCAAGAGGTGGGGGGTGGGAATGAGCAGTTCTTC.

The chain links TRBV7-6 to TRBJ2-1; tentatively, D is TRBD1 (6 bases). The CDR3 is 19 residues long. The V and J ends lost 5 bases and 8 bases respectively, with 31 bases between them. Germline assignment: CDR1 SGHVS and CDR2 FNYEAQ. The CDR3 spells CASSHTSSGGLGARDEQFF. CDR3 in DNA: TGTGCCAGCAGCCATACAAGTTCGGGTGGTCTGGGGGCCCGGGATGAGCAGTTCTTC. Based on the CDR3 plus reference TRBV7-6 and TRBJ2-1, the full variable domain is GAGVSQSPRYKVTKRGQDVALRCDPISGHVSLYWYRQALGQGPEFLTYFNYEAQQDKSGLPNDRFSAERPEGSISTLTIQRTEQRDSAMYRCASSHTSSGGLGARDEQFFGPGTRLTVL.

This chain uses TRBV13 with TRBJ1-3; tentative D call: TRBD1 (5 bases). There are 19 residues in the CDR3. Germline V CDR1 and CDR2: PRHDT, FYEKMQ (reference sequence). Trimming removed 3 bases at V and 0 bases at J, with 21 bases between. The CDR3 nucleotides are TGTGCCAGCAGCTTTACCGGGACCGCCTTGGACCGCTCTGGAAACACCATATATTTT. Translation: CASSFTGTALDRSGNTIYF.

J is TRBJ2-7 and V is TRBV5-1; 7 bases line up with TRBD2. Looked up from germline, CDR1 is SGHRS and CDR2 is YFSETQ. The CDR3 is 13 residues long. V shed 4 bases and J 2 bases; nucleotides not matched to a gene: 3. This CDR3 is CASSGLAAYEQYF. CDR3 sequence (DNA): TGCGCCAGCAGCGGGCTAGCGGCCTACGAGCAGTACTTC.

This clone has only a few counts. V and J are TRBV5-4 and TRBJ2-2; the D gene is possibly TRBD2 (5 bases). With 10 bases removed from V and 2 bases from J, the gap between germline ends came to 15 bases. Germline lookup yields CDR1 SGHNT and CDR2 YYREEE (reference sequence). The CDR3 spans 14 residues. The CDR3 protein is CAHSDYLNTGELFF. In nucleotides, the CDR3 is TGTGCCCACAGCGACTACCTAAACACCGGGGAGCTGTTTTTT.

The rearrangement joins TRBV6-5 to TRBJ1-6; D is undetermined. V shed 8 bases and J shed 13 bases, with 18 bases lying between them. This CDR3 has 13 amino acids. Germline loops: CDR1 MNHEY, CDR2 SVGAGI. CDR3 residues: CASPPTTRAPLHF. The CDR3 DNA sequence: TGTGCCAGCCCACCCACGACGAGAGCGCCCCTCCACTTT.

The chain couples TRBV7-9 to TRBJ2-2; TRBD2 might be the D (5 bases). Germline CDR1 and CDR2: SEHNR and FQNEAQ (reference sequence). Between the trimmed V and J ends, which lost 2 bases and 5 bases, there was a span of 9 bases. This CDR3 contains 14 residues. CDR3 sequence (DNA): TGTGCCAGCAGCTTACCGGGGATAACCGGGGAGCTGTTTTTT. This translates into CASSLPGITGELFF.

J is TRBJ2-2 and V is TRBV4-2; D perhaps matches TRBD1 (6 bases). Germline V lookup: CDR1 LGHNA, CDR2 YNFKEQ. CDR3 length equals 16 residues. V gave up 1 base and J gave up 4 bases, with 13 bases separating them. CDR3 protein: CASSQGQGSGTGELFF. Written as DNA, the CDR3 is TGTGCCAGCAGCCAAGGTCAGGGGAGCGGCACCGGGGAGCTGTTTTTT.

The V and J genes are TRBV3-1 (or the pseudogene TRBV3-2) and TRBJ1-6; possibly TRBD1 for D (5 bases). Germline assignment: CDR1 LGHDT and CDR2 YNNKEL (reference sequence). V lost 4 bases and J lost 10, with 20 bases in between. CDR3 size: 16 residues. The CDR3 protein is CASSPPRWGSESPLHF. The CDR3 nucleotides read TGTGCCAGCAGCCCCCCCCGTTGGGGGTCGGAGTCACCCCTCCACTTT.